This record covers a single TCR beta chain. As yet, its antigen is unknown. Germline V gene lookup returns CDR1 SGHKS and CDR2 YYEKEE (reference sequence). Trimming took 4 bases from V and 2 from J; bases not matched to a gene: 7. This CDR3 comprises 15 residues. Donors counted as nominally healthy when sampled, yet unrecorded immune exposures were likely. PCR employed 60 Vbeta and 13 Jbeta primers. This table comes from immunoSEQ multiplex PCR, and its TCRdb copy is limited to in-frame clones, with some not included. Here the sample spans 110,000 or so clones, approximately 67% being singletons. This sample was taken from a study of cytomegalovirus exposure and HLA in healthy donors. The study, taken as a whole, reports: Per a later analysis, under 20,000 TCR beta sequences showed association with HLA alleles at 0.05 false discovery rate.

This chain uses TRBV5-5 with TRBJ2-7; TRBD1 aligns across 9 bases. The sequence derives from a man younger than 30 in good health and CMV-seropositive. The sample taken for sequencing was PBMCs. The CDR3 loop is CASSPTGQGTYEQYF. The CDR3 DNA reads as TGTGCCAGCAGCCCCACGGGACAGGGAACCTACGAGCAGTACTTC.